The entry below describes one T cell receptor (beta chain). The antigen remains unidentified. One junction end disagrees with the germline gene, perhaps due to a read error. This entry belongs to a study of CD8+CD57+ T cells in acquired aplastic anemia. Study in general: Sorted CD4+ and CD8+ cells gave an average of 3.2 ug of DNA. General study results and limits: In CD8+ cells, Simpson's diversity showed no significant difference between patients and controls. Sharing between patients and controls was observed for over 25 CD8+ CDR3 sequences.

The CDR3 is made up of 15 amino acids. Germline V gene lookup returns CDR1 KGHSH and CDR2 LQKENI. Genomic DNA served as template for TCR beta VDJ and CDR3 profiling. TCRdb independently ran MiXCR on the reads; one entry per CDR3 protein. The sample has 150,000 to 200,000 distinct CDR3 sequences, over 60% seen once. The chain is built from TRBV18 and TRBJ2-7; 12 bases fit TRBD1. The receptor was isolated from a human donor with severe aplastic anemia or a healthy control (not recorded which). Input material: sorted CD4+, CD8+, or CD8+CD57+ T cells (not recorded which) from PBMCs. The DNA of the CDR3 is TGTGCCAGCTCACCACCAGGGACAGGGGGCGACGAGCAGTGCTTC. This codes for CASSPPGTGGDEQCF.